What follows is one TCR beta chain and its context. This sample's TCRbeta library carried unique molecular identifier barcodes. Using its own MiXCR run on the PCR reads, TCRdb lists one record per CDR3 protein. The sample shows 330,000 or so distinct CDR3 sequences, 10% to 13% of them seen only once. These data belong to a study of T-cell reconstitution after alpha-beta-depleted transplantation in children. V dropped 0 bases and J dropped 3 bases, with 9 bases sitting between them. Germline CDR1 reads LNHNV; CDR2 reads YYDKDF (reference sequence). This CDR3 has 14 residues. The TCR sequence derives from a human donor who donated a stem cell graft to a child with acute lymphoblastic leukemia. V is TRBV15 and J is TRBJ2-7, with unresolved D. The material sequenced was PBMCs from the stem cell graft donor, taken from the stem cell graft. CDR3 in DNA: TGTGCCACCAGCAGAGATCTGAGAGGCTACGAGCAGTACTTC. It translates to CATSRDLRGYEQYF.